What follows are 32 T cell receptor beta chains derived from one specimen sequenced in a study of T cell changes during pregnancy in multiple sclerosis. Assay: immunoSEQ multiplex PCR; the TCRdb copy retains only in-frame clones and omits some. In the table there are about 35,000 clones, more than 75% of which are singletons. The sample was peripheral blood, taken in the third trimester of pregnancy. The origin of the receptors is a female donor in good health, enrolled as a control in a pregnancy study.

V gene TRBV5-4 combines with J gene TRBJ2-2; tentatively, D is TRBD2 (6 bases). The V end lost 5 bases, the J end lost 6 bases, and 17 bases lay between the germline ends. CDR1 SGHNT and CDR2 YYREEE come from the germline V gene (reference sequence). The CDR3 spans 15 residues. CDR3 DNA sequence: TGTGCCAGCAGTTTTGGGGACTTGAGAGCCGGGGAGCTGTTTTTT. It is translated as CASSFGDLRAGELFF.

The chain couples TRBV5-1 to TRBJ2-3, with 8 bases fitting TRBD2. Germline lookup yields CDR1 SGHRS and CDR2 YFSETQ. The V gene end was trimmed by 1 base and the J gene end by 3 bases; junction bases not matched to a gene: 10. This CDR3 comprises 17 residues. CDR3 region: CASSLRPGGGSTDTQYF. The CDR3 bases are TGCGCCAGCAGCTTGCGTCCCGGCGGGGGGTCAACAGATACGCAGTATTTT.

The chain carries TRBV7-2 and TRBJ2-2; 7 bases line up with TRBD1. Trimming took 4 bases from V and 3 from J; bases not matched to a gene: 11. The CDR3 has 17 amino acids. Germline values: CDR1 SGHTA, CDR2 FQGNSA. This chain's CDR3 is CASSSGPGQRYTGELFF. CDR3 coding DNA: TGTGCCAGCAGCTCTGGGCCGGGACAGCGATACACCGGGGAGCTGTTTTTT.

V gene TRBV6-1 combines with J gene TRBJ1-1, with D tentatively TRBD1 (6 bases). The CDR3 consists of 15 residues. Trimming pared 0 bases from V and 3 bases from J, leaving 11 bases between. Germline V gene sequence: CDR1 MNHNS, CDR2 SASEGT. CDR3 region: CASSEASGHHTEAFF. CDR3 in DNA: TGTGCCAGCAGTGAAGCATCGGGACACCACACTGAAGCTTTCTTT.

V gene TRBV19 combines with J gene TRBJ1-1, with D maybe TRBD1 (6 bases). There are 17 residues in the CDR3. CDR1 and CDR2 (germline): LNHDA, SQIVND (reference sequence). Trimming shortened V by 0 bases and J by 0 bases, and 14 bases separated the two germline ends. The DNA of the CDR3 is TGTGCCAGTAGTATAGATCGCTTGGGACACTTGAACACTGAAGCTTTCTTT. This gives the protein CASSIDRLGHLNTEAFF.

This CDR3 reads CASSLASGGSNNSPLHF. The DNA for the CDR3 is TGTGCCAGCAGCTTGGCCTCGGGGGGCTCAAATAATTCACCCCTCCACTTT. V and J are TRBV5-4 and TRBJ1-6, with a possible D match to TRBD1 (6 bases). The germline V and J ends were trimmed by 0 bases and 5 bases, with 15 bases remaining between them. Germline V lookup: CDR1 SGHNT, CDR2 YYREEE (reference sequence). The CDR3 runs to 17 residues.

The gene calls are TRBV11-3 and TRBJ2-1; the match to TRBD2 covers 14 bases. V lost 5 bases and J lost 0; bases outside the gene matches: 9. Germline V gene lookup returns CDR1 SGHNT and CDR2 YENEEA. The CDR3 has 19 residues. The CDR3 nucleotides are TGTGCCAGCAGCCCTGGGACTAGCGGGGGATCATCCTCCTACAATGAGCAGTTCTTC. As protein: CASSPGTSGGSSSYNEQFF.

This sequence joins TRBV7-8 and TRBJ2-1, with TRBD1 matching 8 bases. The CDR3 covers 15 residues. J gave up 5 bases and V 5 bases, and 8 bases lay outside the gene matches. Per the germline V gene, CDR1 is SGHVS and CDR2 is FQNEAQ. In nucleotides, the CDR3 is TGTGCCAGCAGCAGTCGACAGGGGACGAACAATGAGCAGTTCTTC. Translating it yields CASSSRQGTNNEQFF.

The V call is TRBV7-2, the J call TRBJ2-3; 14 bases map to TRBD2. The V segment lost 1 base and the J segment 3 bases; nucleotides outside the gene matches: 6. Germline loops: CDR1 SGHTA, CDR2 FQGNSA. This CDR3 is 18 amino acids long. In DNA form, the CDR3 reads TGTGCCAGCAGCTTAGGACTAGCGGGAGGGACGGGAACAGATACGCAGTATTTT. Its protein product is CASSLGLAGGTGTDTQYF.

The chain has TRBV2 and TRBJ1-5; 7 bases line up with TRBD1. Germline V gene lookup returns CDR1 SNHLY and CDR2 FYNNEI. V trimming: 6 bases; J trimming: 5 bases; junction bases outside the gene matches: 10. This CDR3 comprises 15 residues. CDR3: CASSWDSFSDQPQHF. As DNA, the CDR3 is TGTGCCAGCAGCTGGGACAGCTTTTCTGATCAGCCCCAGCATTTT.

The chain carries TRBV12-5 and TRBJ1-1, with D perhaps matching TRBD1 (5 bases). The V and J ends lost 6 bases and 3 bases respectively, with 11 bases between them. The length of the CDR3 is 13 residues. CDR1 LGHNT and CDR2 FRNRAP come from the germline V gene. The CDR3 DNA follows: TGTGCTAGTGGCTACACGACAGACACTGAAGCTTTCTTT. Its protein is CASGYTTDTEAFF.

The genes are TRBV2 and TRBJ2-3; the D gene is possibly TRBD2 (5 bases). The CDR3 runs to 14 residues. CDR1 is SNHLY and CDR2 is FYNNEI in the germline V gene. Trimming took 5 bases from V and 4 from J, leaving 13 bases between them. The CDR3 loop is CASSLTRGADTQYF. The CDR3 bases are TGTGCCAGCAGTCTAACTAGAGGTGCAGATACGCAGTATTTT.

The chain combines TRBV9 with TRBJ2-2, with D unresolved. From germline, CDR1 is SGDLS and CDR2 YYNGEE. V was cut by 1 base and J by 4 bases, with 5 bases left in between. The CDR3 totals 13 residues. DNA for the CDR3: TGTGCCAGCAGCGTAACAGCCACCGGGGAGCTGTTTTTT. It yields the protein CASSVTATGELFF.

The chain uses TRBV5-1 and TRBJ2-6, with D possibly matching TRBD1 (6 bases). V was trimmed by 4 bases and J by 0 bases, leaving 11 bases between them. The CDR3 spans 16 residues. Germline lookup yields CDR1 SGHRS and CDR2 YFSETQ. CDR3 in amino acids: CASSGDTFSGANVLTF. CDR3 DNA: TGCGCCAGCAGCGGGGACACTTTCTCTGGGGCCAACGTCCTGACTTTC.

The chain combines TRBV28 with TRBJ2-1; 11 positions agree with TRBD2. The CDR3 is made up of 16 amino acids. Germline CDR1 reads MDHEN; CDR2 reads SYDVKM. With 6 bases clipped from V and 4 bases from J, the junction kept 8 bases outside the gene matches. CDR3 sequence (DNA): TGTGCCAGCAGGCCTCCTCTAGCGGGAGGTTACAATGAGCAGTTCTTC. Translation: CASRPPLAGGYNEQFF.

This clone has just a few counts. V usage is TRBV30 and J usage is TRBJ1-4, with 9 positions matching TRBD1. The CDR3 totals 14 residues. V dropped 3 bases and J dropped 7; count of bases not matched to a gene: 6. From germline, CDR1 is GTSNPN and CDR2 SVGIG (reference sequence). Here the CDR3 DNA reads TGTGCCTGGAGCTTGGGACAGGGAAGTGAAAAACTGTTTTTT. It codes for CAWSLGQGSEKLFF.

In this sample, this clone turned up many times. This CDR3 is also generated by other DNA sequences in the sample. The chain employs TRBV19 and TRBJ1-1; a weak D match, TRBD1 (5 bases). With 1 base removed from V and 5 bases from J, the gap between germline ends came to 8 bases. The germline V gene encodes CDR1 LNHDA and CDR2 SQIVND (reference sequence). There are 13 residues in the CDR3. The CDR3 bases are TGTGCCAGTAGTATAGCTCAGGGAACTGAAGCTTTCTTT. Translated: CASSIAQGTEAFF. Using reference TRBV19 and TRBJ1-1 for the parts outside the CDR3, the full variable domain is DGGITQSPKYLFRKEGQNVTLSCEQNLNHDAMYWYRQDPGQGLRLIYYSQIVNDFQKGDIAEGYSVSREKKESFPLTVTSAQKNPTAFYLCASSIAQGTEAFFGQGTRLTVV.

V and J are TRBV18 and TRBJ1-1, with 7 bases aligning to TRBD1. V lost 5 bases to trimming and J lost 5 bases; unmatched junction nucleotides: 14. Germline V lookup: CDR1 KGHSH, CDR2 LQKENI. The CDR3 extends over 16 amino acids. This chain's CDR3 is CASSSTTGPDGTEAFF. In DNA, the CDR3 is TGTGCCAGCTCATCTACGACAGGGCCCGACGGGACTGAAGCTTTCTTT.

This chain uses TRBV28 with TRBJ1-2; maybe TRBD1 (5 bases). The germline V gene has CDR1 MDHEN and CDR2 SYDVKM. The CDR3 is 15 residues long. V lost 5 bases to trimming and J lost 8 bases, with 21 bases between them. The CDR3 is CASSPRDLVSKGYTF. For the CDR3, the DNA is TGTGCCAGCAGTCCTCGGGACTTGGTTAGCAAGGGCTACACCTTC.

The chain carries TRBV7-2 and TRBJ1-3; D is ambiguous. V lost 5 bases to trimming and J lost 1 base, with 9 bases between them. The CDR3 contains 14 residues. Looked up from germline, CDR1 is SGHTA and CDR2 is FQGNSA. The DNA for the CDR3 is TGTGCCAGCAGCGCGGCGGTATCTGGAAACACCATATATTTT. Translating gives CASSAAVSGNTIYF. The full variable domain, its missing parts supplied by reference TRBV7-2 and TRBJ1-3, is GAGVSQSPSNKVTEKGKDVELRCDPISGHTALYWYRQSLGQGLEFLIYFQGNSAPDKSGLPSDRFSAERTGGSVSTLTIQRTQQEDSAVYLCASSAAVSGNTIYFGEGSWLTVV.

This clone has at least ten counts. The genes are TRBV6-6 and TRBJ1-2, with no clear D. CDR3 length: 11 amino acids. The germline V gene encodes CDR1 MNHNY and CDR2 SVGAGI (reference sequence). Trimming took off 8 bases at V and 1 base at J, with 5 bases between the two ends. CDR3 in DNA: TGTGCCAGCCAAAATAACTATGGCTACACCTTC. Residues: CASQNNYGYTF.

The chain is built from TRBV28 and TRBJ2-7; a weak D match, TRBD2 (5 bases). The CDR3 runs 15 residues. Trimming took off 1 base at V and 6 bases at J, with 16 bases between the two ends. CDR1 and CDR2 from the germline V gene are MDHEN and SYDVKM. CDR3 residues: CASSLYYRAGSEQYF. The CDR3, as DNA: TGTGCCAGCAGTTTATATTATCGGGCGGGTAGCGAGCAGTACTTC.

The rearrangement uses TRBV27 and TRBJ2-1, with D possibly being TRBD1 (6 bases). The germline V gene encodes CDR1 MNHEY and CDR2 SMNVEV (reference sequence). V lost 6 bases to trimming and J lost 5 bases, with 20 bases between them. The CDR3 is 16 residues long. This chain's CDR3 is CASRDLGGLRDNEQFF. In DNA form, the CDR3 reads TGTGCCAGCAGGGACTTAGGGGGTTTGCGGGACAATGAGCAGTTCTTC.

This chain joins TRBV6-5 and TRBJ2-7; D is perhaps TRBD1 (6 bases). CDR3 length: 13 amino acids. Germline V lookup: CDR1 MNHEY, CDR2 SVGAGI. V dropped 3 bases and J dropped 3 bases, with 9 bases sitting between them. In nucleotides, the CDR3 is TGTGCCAGCAGTTATGGGGACAACTACGAGCAGTACTTC. Its translation is CASSYGDNYEQYF.

The CDR3 bases are TGTGCCAGCAGTTACTCGAAACAGGGGGGGGATACGCAGTATTTT. Amino acids: CASSYSKQGGDTQYF. V gene TRBV6-5 combines with J gene TRBJ2-3, with a tentative D call TRBD1 (8 bases). V was cut by 0 bases and J by 6 bases, with 13 bases left in between. Germline assignment: CDR1 MNHEY and CDR2 SVGAGI. This CDR3 comprises 15 residues.

This clone was recorded only once. The genes are TRBV11-2 and TRBJ2-7, with D perhaps TRBD2 (6 bases). CDR1 is SGHAT and CDR2 is FQNNGV in the germline V gene. V shed 5 bases and J shed 1 base, with 15 bases lying between them. This CDR3 region has 15 residues. CDR3 sequence: CASSPTGRTSYEQYF. CDR3 DNA sequence: TGTGCCAGCAGCCCGACGGGGAGGACTTCCTACGAGCAGTACTTC.

This chain uses TRBV28 with TRBJ2-7; the match to TRBD1 covers 9 bases. This CDR3 comprises 15 residues. Germline loops: CDR1 MDHEN, CDR2 SYDVKM. V shed 4 bases, J shed 6 bases, and the junction held 10 bases outside the gene matches. CDR3 protein: CASSYRDREIGEQYF. The DNA of the CDR3 is TGTGCCAGCAGTTACCGGGACAGGGAGATCGGCGAGCAGTACTTC.

This chain uses TRBV19 with TRBJ2-1; TRBD2 aligns across 7 bases. J lost 7 bases, V lost 0 bases, and 9 bases had no gene match. The germline CDR1 and CDR2 sequences are LNHDA and SQIVND (reference sequence). CDR3 length equals 16 residues. The CDR3 loop is CASSIDRAGVGNEQFF. The CDR3, as DNA: TGTGCCAGTAGTATAGATCGTGCGGGAGTGGGGAATGAGCAGTTCTTC.

The chain is built from TRBV29-1 and TRBJ1-2, with 10 bases aligning to TRBD1. This CDR3 region has 14 residues. V shed 5 bases, J shed 8 bases, and the junction held 11 bases outside the gene matches. Germline V gives CDR1 SQVTM, CDR2 ANQGSEA. The CDR3: CSVLQTGGDSGYTF. The DNA for the CDR3 is TGCAGCGTTCTCCAGACAGGGGGCGATAGCGGCTACACCTTC.

The chain uses TRBV27 and TRBJ1-3; D is undetermined. The V and J ends lost 2 bases and 0 bases respectively, with 8 bases between them. Germline assignment: CDR1 MNHEY and CDR2 SMNVEV (reference sequence). This CDR3 has 15 amino acids. The CDR3 bases are TGTGCCAGCAGTTTAGGGCGGGGCTCTGGAAACACCATATATTTT. Residues: CASSLGRGSGNTIYF.

The chain combines TRBV15 with TRBJ2-1; 9 nucleotides agree with TRBD1. This CDR3 has 15 amino acids. From germline, CDR1 is LNHNV and CDR2 YYDKDF (reference sequence). V lost 4 bases, J lost 3 bases, and 4 bases stayed unmatched. CDR3 nucleotide sequence: TGTGCCACCAGCAACCCGGGACAGGGCTACAATGAGCAGTTCTTC. It translates to CATSNPGQGYNEQFF.

This chain uses TRBV4-1 with TRBJ2-7, with D perhaps TRBD2 (6 bases). The CDR3 extends over 14 amino acids. Germline loops: CDR1 MGHRA, CDR2 YSYEKL. The V and J ends lost 0 bases and 2 bases respectively, with 8 bases between them. CDR3 DNA: TGCGCCAGCAGCCAAGAGGGAGGCACCTACGAGCAGTACTTC. It specifies CASSQEGGTYEQYF.